This T cell receptor beta chain originates from a study of Tregs in tolerant kidney transplant recipients. General observations from the study: No direct test of biological reproducibility was done here. Validation in larger populations is needed because few patients were studied.

Measured with immunoSEQ multiplex PCR; TCRdb has only the in-frame clones, and not every one. The sample totals about 48,000 clones; its top ten clones hold around 0.88%. CD4+CD25+CD127- Tregs, CD4+CD25- non-Tregs, CD4 and CD8 cells were sorted. As regards this clone: What it binds is unknown. The read ends 3 residues before the CDR3 terminus; that terminus is restored from the germline J gene.

There are 16 residues in the CDR3. V lost 2 bases, J lost 5 bases, and 18 bases lay in between. The germline V gene has CDR1 KGHSH and CDR2 LQKENI. The gene calls are TRBV18 and TRBJ2-5, with D possibly matching TRBD2 (5 bases). This receptor was obtained from a human donor who received a combined kidney and bone marrow transplant. The source was CD4+ T cells from blood, collected before the transplant. The CDR3 reads CASSPGLLGSEETQYF. The CDR3 DNA, read in part, is TGTGCCAGCTCACCAGGACTTCTTGGGTCCGAGGAGACC.